This T cell receptor beta chain emerged from a study of regulatory T cells in long-lasting Graves disease. According to the study, TCR beta libraries were built with iRepertoire HTBI primers and CDR3-region Arm-PCR. TCRdb independently ran MiXCR on the multiplex PCR reads; one entry per CDR3 protein. The data contain fewer than 400,000 distinct CDR3 sequences, more than 15% of them seen just once; the ten biggest clones take up more than 30%. As for time point: newly diagnosed GD, antithyroid drugs for less than 3 months. Making the TCR library involved RNA that had been extracted from PBMCs. The patients included were those that came from an endocrinology department in Xi'an, China. The CDR3 is 15 residues long. CDR1 is MNHNS, CDR2 SASEGT, per germline. V shed 8 bases and J shed 3 bases, with 19 bases lying between them. This clonotype was seen at least ten times.

This sequence originates from a female donor with Graves disease. The gene calls are TRBV6-1 and TRBJ2-5; D is tentatively TRBD1 or TRBD2 (6 bases each). The source was peripheral blood mononuclear cells (PBMCs), collected at new diagnosis, from a patient treated with antithyroid drugs. CDR3 region: CASSVEGGLEETQYF. CDR3 coding DNA: TGTGCCAGCTCGGTCGAAGGGGGGTTGGAAGAGACCCAGTACTTC.